One and the same sample provided the 13 T cell receptor beta chains below, sequenced in a study of blood T cells in healthy people across ages. A J-beta primer mix and a sample-barcoded 5' primer were used in a second PCR of roughly 6 to 12 cycles. From the 5' RACE reads, TCRdb called clonotypes with MiXCR, one entry per CDR3 protein. The repertoire holds approximately 670,000 distinct CDR3 sequences, with roughly 43% as singletons. The sample was blood. These receptors all stem from a man older than 75 in good health.

This clonotype was seen at least ten times. The V gene is TRBV2, the J gene TRBJ2-7, with 9 bases that match TRBD2. Germline CDR1 is SNHLY and CDR2 is FYNNEI. The V and J ends lost 7 bases and 0 bases, in that order; junction bases with no gene match: 4. The CDR3 loop spans 14 amino acids. The CDR3 DNA sequence: TGTGCCAGCAACCCTAGCGGGACCTCCTACGAGCAGTACTTC. As protein: CASNPSGTSYEQYF.

This clonotype appeared a few times. This chain connects TRBV20-1 to TRBJ1-2; the D is unclear. Germline assignment: CDR1 DFQATT and CDR2 SNEGSKA (reference sequence). The CDR3 sequence is 15 residues long. V shed 3 bases and J shed 2 bases, with 16 bases lying between them. CDR3 protein: CSASYRQPSNYGYTF. The CDR3 DNA is TGCAGTGCTAGTTACCGCCAGCCGAGCAACTATGGCTACACCTTC.

This clonotype was seen more than once but under ten times. The V and J genes are TRBV6-1 and TRBJ2-3; 11 bases are shared with TRBD2. V lost 4 bases, J lost 4 bases, and 7 bases stayed unmatched. There are 16 residues in the CDR3. Germline values: CDR1 MNHNS, CDR2 SASEGT. CDR3 DNA sequence: TGTGCCAGCAGTGCCTCTAGCGGGAGGATAGCAGATACGCAGTATTTT. This translates into CASSASSGRIADTQYF.

This rearrangement joins TRBV7-3 to TRBJ2-7; 11 nucleotides line up with TRBD2. Trimming at V came to 4 bases and at J to 4 bases, leaving 0 bases not matched to a gene. The CDR3 length is 13 residues. Germline-derived CDR1 and CDR2 are SGHTA and FQGTGA. CDR3 region: CASSSSGRYEQYF. The CDR3 DNA sequence: TGTGCCAGCAGCTCTAGCGGGAGGTACGAGCAGTACTTC.

The J gene is TRBJ1-2, the V gene TRBV6-5; tentative D call: TRBD1 (5 bases). V shed 4 bases and J shed 5 bases, with 14 bases lying between them. Germline values: CDR1 MNHEY, CDR2 SVGAGI. This CDR3 has 14 residues. CDR3 region: CASSWGRTRYGYTF. For the CDR3, the DNA is TGTGCCAGCAGTTGGGGACGGACGAGATATGGCTACACCTTC.

In this sample, this clonotype turned up a few times. V gene TRBV6-5 combines with J gene TRBJ2-4; 7 bases map to TRBD1. Germline CDR1 and CDR2: MNHEY and SVGAGI. This CDR3 has 14 residues. The V segment lost 11 bases and the J segment 3 bases; nucleotides outside the gene matches: 10. The DNA of the CDR3 is TGTGCCGCCGGGACAGAGTTTGGCAAAAACATTCAGTACTTC. Residues: CAAGTEFGKNIQYF.

This rearrangement joins TRBV7-9 to TRBJ2-3, with 12 nucleotides matching TRBD2. V dropped 6 bases and J dropped 3; count of bases not matched to a gene: 10. This CDR3 comprises 17 residues. Germline CDR1 and CDR2: SEHNR and FQNEAQ (reference sequence). CDR3 nucleotides: TGTGCCAGCAGATCACTAGCGGGAGGAGGAAGAACAGATACGCAGTATTTT. Protein sequence: CASRSLAGGGRTDTQYF.

Notes on this clonotype: A read error may explain this, as a much larger clone is one base away. The genes are TRBV12-3 or TRBV12-4 and TRBJ2-7; D gene uncertain. V was pared by 2 bases and J by 9 bases, with 11 bases between. The CDR3 sequence is 12 residues long. The CDR3 spells CASSLSRVGQYF. DNA for the CDR3: TGTGCCAGCAGTTTATCTAGGGTCGGGCAGTACTTC.

The rearrangement uses TRBV20-1 and TRBJ1-2; D remains ambiguous. The CDR3 extends over 15 amino acids. Germline lookup yields CDR1 DFQATT and CDR2 SNEGSKA (reference sequence). V was clipped by 0 bases and J by 2 bases, with 13 bases between them. The CDR3 loop is CSARDLVGTNYGYTF. In DNA, the CDR3 is TGCAGTGCTAGAGATCTAGTGGGAACGAACTATGGCTACACCTTC.

The chain has TRBV7-2 and TRBJ1-5; D unclear. Trimming shortened V by 1 base and J by 4 bases, and 8 bases separated the two germline ends. The CDR3 length is 14 residues. Per germline, CDR1 SGHTA and CDR2 FQGNSA. In nucleotides, the CDR3 is TGTGCCAGCAGCTTAGTGGCGGTAAATCAGCCCCAGCATTTT. Translating it yields CASSLVAVNQPQHF.

The chain is built from TRBV11-2 and TRBJ1-6, with D perhaps matching TRBD1 (6 bases). Germline V lookup: CDR1 SGHAT, CDR2 FQNNGV. V lost 0 bases to trimming and J lost 7 bases, with 13 bases between them. The CDR3 sequence is 16 residues long. CDR3 in DNA: TGTGCCAGCAGCTTAGAGCCCAGGGGAGACAATTCACCCCTCCACTTT. Encoded protein: CASSLEPRGDNSPLHF. Supplemented by reference TRBV11-2 and TRBJ1-6, the full variable domain reads EAGVAQSPRYKIIEKRQSVAFWCNPISGHATLYWYQQILGQGPKLLIQFQNNGVVDDSQLPKDRFSAERLKGVDSTLKIQPAKLEDSAVYLCASSLEPRGDNSPLHFGNGTRLTVT.

This chain connects TRBV20-1 to TRBJ2-3, with a weak D call TRBD2 (6 bases). V lost 6 bases and J 4 bases, leaving 14 bases between the germline ends. In germline, CDR1 is DFQATT, CDR2 SNEGSKA (reference sequence). This CDR3 has 13 amino acids. Written as DNA, the CDR3 is TGCAGTGCCCCGCAGGGAGGTTCAGATACGCAGTATTTT. Translated, it gives CSAPQGGSDTQYF.

The chain uses TRBV4-3 and TRBJ1-5; D not resolved. The germline CDR1 and CDR2 sequences are LGHNA and YSLEER. V lost 0 bases and J 4 bases, leaving 7 bases between the germline ends. The CDR3 totals 14 residues. CDR3 region: CASSQEPTNQPQHF. The CDR3 nucleotides are TGCGCCAGCAGCCAAGAACCCACAAATCAGCCCCAGCATTTT.